Listed below are T cell receptor beta chains from one sample, sequenced in a study of cytomegalovirus exposure and HLA in healthy donors. Data came from immunoSEQ multiplex PCR; TCRdb stores just in-frame clones and leaves some out. The sample lists approximately 120,000 clones, around 77% seen once, with around 1.2% in the top ten. Sequenced: PBMCs. Receptor source: a man aged 45-60 years in good health and CMV-seronegative. Each CDR3 is given with its conserved first and last residue. The order of the fields is clone size, J gene, D gene, V gene, CDR3 length, CDR3 DNA, CDR3 protein. The D gene is left open where the match is weak. The size entry is marked missing in some rows and otherwise reads once, few, many or a size class.

>NA|TRBJ2-3|NA|TRBV6-6|14
TGTGCCAGCGGATCCCCCGGAGAGTCAGATACGCAGTATTTT
CASGSPGESDTQYF
>NA|TRBJ2-1|NA|TRBV6-1|12
TGTGCCAGCAGTGACAGAAACAATGAGCAGTTCTTC
CASSDRNNEQFF
>NA|TRBJ2-7|NA|TRBV28|13
TGTGCCAGCAGTTTACCGTCCCCCTACGAGCAGTACTTC
CASSLPSPYEQYF
>few|TRBJ1-2|NA|TRBV5-4|13
TGTGCCAGCAGCACCCAGGGGTTTACAGACTACACCTTC
CASSTQGFTDYTF
>NA|TRBJ1-2|NA|TRBV6-6|15
TGTGCCAGCAGTTACTGGGAGAGGCCAGACTATGGCTACACCTTC
CASSYWERPDYGYTF
>NA|TRBJ2-3|NA|TRBV2|13
TGTGCCAGCAGTGGGGCGGGAACAGATACGCAGTATTTT
CASSGAGTDTQYF
>NA|TRBJ1-1|NA|TRBV7-2|14
TGTGCCAGCAGCTCAACACCCCCCGGGGTAGGAGCTTTCTTT
CASSSTPPGVGAFF
>NA|TRBJ1-3|NA|TRBV14|15
TGTGCCAGCAGCCCATCCGGGGTTTCTGGAAACACCATATATTTT
CASSPSGVSGNTIYF
>NA|TRBJ1-5|NA|TRBV2|13
TGTGCCAGCAAACAGGTTAGCAATCAGCCCCAGCATTTT
CASKQVSNQPQHF
>few|TRBJ1-1|NA|TRBV11-2|13
TGTGCCAGTTCGAGTAGGGGAGGCACTGAAGCTTTCTTT
CASSSRGGTEAFF